This T cell receptor beta chain appears in the sequencing data of a study of blood T cell repertoires in COVID-19 (dated by TCRdb to 2020 to 2022). About the full investigation: The collaborator samples originated in the United States, Italy and Spain and spanned the acute and convalescent phases of COVID-19. The prospective study material was composed of cDNA or gDNA derived from T cells, B-cell-depleted T cells, or PBMCs. Subjects who had been exposed to COVID-19, were actively infected with it, or had recovered from it provided the deeply sampled blood TCRbeta repertoires that made up the dataset. The repertoires were made available in a free public database intended to serve as a resource for research on the immune response to SARS-CoV-2. Samples came from the ongoing ImmuneRACE study (first 160 participants) plus 1,254 subjects from 6 global collaborators. Sample metadata almost always included a de-identified subject ID, COVID-19 status, age in years and sex. HLA class I and class II types, where available, came from metadata supplied by the sample provider rather than from assay-based typing. Overall study outcomes, separate from this receptor: The quantity of clinical and demographic metadata differed by source and by participant and was supplied without curation.

In the case of this clone: What this receptor recognizes is not known. No much larger clone is present one base from it, and per-base qualities are unavailable.

In the prospective study, participants were roughly 18 to 100 years old, resided in about two dozen geographic areas of the United States, and were enrolled through a virtual design. In the prospective study, participants were assigned to cohorts based on the clinical history participants reported in a screening survey and a study questionnaire. In the prospective study, mobile phlebotomists collected whole blood, serum and a nasopharyngeal or oropharyngeal swab from each participant. Over a roughly 2-month period, participants in the prospective study had the option of providing additional blood draws and questionnaires. Blood samples from the prospective study were shipped frozen or at room temperature prior to DNA extraction. TCRbeta CDR3 regions were amplified from genomic DNA by means of the immunoSEQ Assay, a bias-controlled multiplex PCR. The authors' analysis ran thus. Nucleated cell counts per sample were estimated from amplification of reference gene primers within the assay. To quantify the absolute abundance of each unique TCRbeta CDR3 rearrangement, sequence reads were collapsed and filtered. Productive Simpson clonality was computed per sample as the square root of Simpson's diversity index over productive rearrangements. In its TCRdb copy, this immuneACCESS table keeps in-frame sequences only and misses some clones. Where compared with another copy, unresolved V genes explain less than half of these, and the others have no known cause. V and J calls and clone size are copied from that table; D and trimming were computed from the DNA. In all, the sample holds fewer than 250,000 clones, and about 86% of those were seen once. The ten largest clones capture around 4% of the sample.

Cut back by 9 bases and 0 bases, the V and J ends lie 14 bases apart. CDR1 and CDR2, looked up from the germline V gene, are SNHLY and FYNNEI. The CDR3 holds 14 amino acids from the cysteine to the phenylalanine. Only CDR3 DNA is held: 42 bases, read in frame from base 1. This TCR was recovered from a middle-aged woman with acute COVID-19. The rearrangement joined TRBV2 to TRBJ1-1, with the D gene call left open. The specimen was PBMCs or T cells enriched from blood (not recorded which). The CDR3 sequence is CARRGGPMNTEAFF. The DNA is TGTGCCAGGCGGGGAGGCCCCATGAACACTGAAGCTTTCTTT.